These 4 T cell receptor beta chains originate from one sample sequenced in a study of early T cells in non-severe SARS-CoV-2 infection. Via MiXCR, TCRdb re-called the 5' RACE reads, giving one row per CDR3 protein. The data hold 80,000 to 95,000 distinct CDR3 sequences, with 12% to 15% observed a single time. Sequencing was performed on whole blood. The source is an adult who was a healthcare worker with PCR-confirmed SARS-CoV-2 infection or an uninfected control (not recorded which).

This clonotype has just a few counts. The chain has TRBV7-3 and TRBJ2-2, with TRBD2 as a possible D gene (6 bases). This CDR3 has 13 residues. V lost 9 bases and J lost 5, with 13 bases in between. CDR1 and CDR2 (germline): SGHTA, FQGTGA. For the CDR3, the DNA is TGTGCCAGTAGGGGTAGCGGAACCGGGGAGCTGTTTTTT. This encodes CASRGSGTGELFF.

Only a few counts were recorded for this clonotype. This rearrangement joins TRBV19 to TRBJ1-5; the D is unclear. The germline V and J ends were trimmed by 1 base and 4 bases, with 8 bases remaining between them. Germline V gene lookup returns CDR1 LNHDA and CDR2 SQIVND (reference sequence). CDR3 length: 14 residues. The CDR3 DNA sequence: TGTGCCAGTAGTATAGGGGCAGATAATCAGCCCCAGCATTTT. Its translation: CASSIGADNQPQHF.

The V gene is TRBV4-1, the J gene TRBJ1-2; D remains unclear. Germline V gene lookup returns CDR1 MGHRA and CDR2 YSYEKL. This CDR3 spans 16 amino acids. Trimming stripped 3 bases from V and 4 bases from J, with 18 bases between. The CDR3 sequence is CASSHVGSSRSYGYTF. In DNA form, the CDR3 reads TGCGCCAGCAGCCACGTCGGCTCGAGTCGGAGCTATGGCTACACCTTC.

This clonotype was seen ten or more times. The chain employs TRBV7-9 and TRBJ2-4; TRBD2 is a possible D gene (5 bases). CDR1 and CDR2 from the germline V gene are SEHNR and FQNEAQ (reference sequence). Trimming shortened V by 1 base and J by 3 bases, and 10 bases separated the two germline ends. The CDR3 runs 15 residues. CDR3 nucleotide sequence: TGTGCCAGCAGCTTAGTCGCGGGCGGCAAAAACATTCAGTACTTC. Its translation is CASSLVAGGKNIQYF.